Reported below is one TCR beta chain. The antigen is not known. This entry belongs to a study of T and B cells in COVID-19 patients. Study in general: Median age was around 35 years in the recovered cohort and about 67 years in the active-infection cohort.

BIOMED2 TRB-A/B primer pools were used in multiplex TRB PCR. Each CDR3 protein gets one entry after TCRdb re-called the multiplex PCR reads with MiXCR. The table has 15,000 to 20,000 distinct CDR3 sequences, approximately 37% seen once. Whole-study findings and limits: Clonality of TRB repertoires was high in active COVID-19; recovery brought above-healthy diversity and richness.

Germline V lookup: CDR1 SGHTA, CDR2 FQGNSA. V was shortened by 5 bases and J by 1 base, with 10 bases between the two germline ends. The CDR3 loop spans 14 amino acids. TRB was amplified from about 250-500 ng of blood genomic DNA. The rearrangement joins TRBV7-2 to TRBJ2-3, with D tentatively TRBD2 (6 bases). The source material was blood. The sequence was obtained from a human donor with active COVID-19. CDR3: CASSPGTRTDTQYF. As DNA, the CDR3 is TGTGCCAGCAGCCCGGGGACTCGCACAGATACGCAGTATTTT.